Below, 13 T cell receptor beta chains from the same sample are listed, as sequenced in a study of T cell responses to AZD1222 COVID-19 vaccine. Clones were read by immunoSEQ multiplex PCR, and TCRdb kept only the in-frame ones, dropping some. Among tens of thousands of clones listed, roughly nine tenths were seen once. This specimen was peripheral blood, taken on day 0 of AZD1222 vaccination. These receptors all stem from an adult in good health.

In its sample, this clone was seen once. The chain recombines TRBV9 with TRBJ2-2; 8 bases match TRBD2. The CDR3 runs 15 residues. Trimming took 4 bases from V and 5 from J; bases not matched to a gene: 7. The V gene's germline CDR1 is SGDLS and CDR2 YYNGEE. The CDR3 sequence is CASSLTSGFTGELFF. Here the CDR3 DNA reads TGTGCCAGCAGCCTAACTAGCGGTTTTACCGGGGAGCTGTTTTTT.

The CDR3 coding sequence is TGTGCCAGCAGCTTAGGGGCTGGCGGGTCTGCAAATCAGCCCCAGCATTTT. Translated: CASSLGAGGSANQPQHF. The chain employs TRBV7-9 and TRBJ1-5; D is unresolved. Germline V gives CDR1 SEHNR, CDR2 FQNEAQ (reference sequence). The CDR3 spans 17 residues. Between the trimmed V and J ends, which lost 1 base and 4 bases, there was a span of 17 bases.

This chain uses TRBV9 with TRBJ1-6; the D gene is possibly TRBD1 (6 bases). Germline CDR1 and CDR2: SGDLS and YYNGEE. The CDR3 runs 15 residues. The V and J ends lost 3 bases and 5 bases respectively, with 12 bases between them. The CDR3 bases are TGTGCCAGCAGCGCTCGGGGGCAGAATAATTCACCCCTCCACTTT. Translating gives CASSARGQNNSPLHF.

The V and J genes are TRBV24-1 and TRBJ2-1; TRBD2 aligns across 13 bases. This CDR3 has 16 amino acids. V lost 2 bases to trimming and J lost 9 bases; unmatched junction nucleotides: 6. The germline V gene encodes CDR1 KGHDR and CDR2 SFDVKD. In nucleotides, the CDR3 is TGTGCCACCAGTGATTCCGGACTAGCGGGAGTCAGTGAGCAGTTCTTC. Encoded protein: CATSDSGLAGVSEQFF.

This sequence joins TRBV5-1 and TRBJ2-7; the match to TRBD1 covers 7 bases. The germline V gene has CDR1 SGHRS and CDR2 YFSETQ. This CDR3 contains 16 residues. The V and J ends lost 2 bases and 3 bases, in that order; junction bases with no gene match: 11. Here the CDR3 DNA reads TGCGCCAGCAGCTTCACCACTGACAGGGCGAACTACGAGCAGTACTTC. Translated, it gives CASSFTTDRANYEQYF.

This clone was recorded only once. The identical CDR3 is also encoded by other nucleotide sequences in the sample. V gene TRBV18 combines with J gene TRBJ2-1; no definite D call. The CDR3 runs to 14 residues. CDR1 is KGHSH and CDR2 is LQKENI in the germline V gene. The ends were cut back, 0 bases at V and 2 bases at J, with 5 bases in the middle. The DNA for the CDR3 is TGTGCCAGCTCACCACCTGAGGCCTACAATGAGCAGTTCTTC. It yields the protein CASSPPEAYNEQFF. The full variable domain, its missing parts supplied by reference TRBV18 and TRBJ2-1, is NAGVMQNPRHLVRRRGQEARLRCSPMKGHSHVYWYRQLPEEGLKFMVYLQKENIIDESGMPKERFSAEFPKEGPSILRIQQVVRGDSAAYFCASSPPEAYNEQFFGPGTRLTVL.

This sequence joins TRBV6-6 and TRBJ1-1; no definite D call. This CDR3 is 14 amino acids long. Between the trimmed V and J ends, which lost 2 bases and 1 base, there was a span of 8 bases. Per the germline V gene, CDR1 is MNHNY and CDR2 is SVGAGI (reference sequence). CDR3: CASSYGEKNTEAFF. CDR3 bases: TGTGCCAGCAGTTACGGGGAAAAGAACACTGAAGCTTTCTTT.

V is TRBV5-1 and J is TRBJ2-7, with D perhaps matching TRBD1 (6 bases). The CDR3 consists of 15 residues. Germline V lookup: CDR1 SGHRS, CDR2 YFSETQ. V gave up 0 bases and J gave up 0 bases, with 10 bases separating them. CDR3 region: CASSLDRVNSYEQYF. The CDR3 DNA sequence: TGCGCCAGCAGCTTGGACAGGGTTAACTCCTACGAGCAGTACTTC.

The rearrangement links TRBV27 to TRBJ2-1, with a tentative D call TRBD1 (8 bases). V was trimmed by 3 bases and J by 7 bases, leaving 16 bases between them. The CDR3 extends over 15 amino acids. Germline lookup yields CDR1 MNHEY and CDR2 SMNVEV (reference sequence). The CDR3 loop is CASSFLGQGGNEQFF. The CDR3 nucleotides read TGTGCCAGCAGTTTTCTCGGACAGGGAGGGAATGAGCAGTTCTTC.

In this sample, this clone turned up once. V gene TRBV7-3 combines with J gene TRBJ2-1, with 7 bases fitting TRBD2. CDR1 and CDR2 (germline): SGHTA, FQGTGA. The junction had 7 bases not matched to a gene; V was cut back by 1 base and J by 4 bases. The CDR3 runs 16 residues. The CDR3 reads CASSLNSPGGYNEQFF. CDR3 DNA: TGTGCCAGCAGCTTAAACTCTCCGGGGGGATACAATGAGCAGTTCTTC.

The gene calls are TRBV3-1 (or the pseudogene TRBV3-2) and TRBJ1-1; D might be TRBD1 (6 bases). CDR1 LGHDT and CDR2 YNNKEL come from the germline V gene (reference sequence). Trimming left V 7 bases short and J 0 bases short, with 15 bases between. The CDR3 is 15 amino acids. The CDR3 DNA reads TGTGCCAGCACGTTCCAGGGGAGTATGAACACTGAAGCTTTCTTT. Translating gives CASTFQGSMNTEAFF.

This chain links TRBV10-3 with TRBJ2-3, with a tentative D call TRBD1 (8 bases). The V end lost 7 bases, the J end lost 4 bases, and 15 bases lay between the germline ends. Germline V gives CDR1 ENHRY, CDR2 SYGVKD. The CDR3 is made up of 14 amino acids. The CDR3 DNA sequence: TGTGCCATCAATGAACAGGGGGGGGCAGATACGCAGTATTTT. Residues: CAINEQGGADTQYF.

CDR3 nucleotide sequence: TGTGCCAGCAGCTTAGCCGGGACTAGCGGCCACGAGCAGTACTTC. Amino acids: CASSLAGTSGHEQYF. The chain carries TRBV11-1 and TRBJ2-7, with 11 bases matching TRBD2. V trimming: 0 bases; J trimming: 5 bases; junction bases outside the gene matches: 3. The germline V gene encodes CDR1 SGHAT and CDR2 FQDESV (reference sequence). The CDR3 runs to 15 residues.